These T cell receptor beta chains were read from a single sample in a study of metastatic and nonmetastatic thyroid tumors. With MiXCR, TCRdb called clones anew from the PCR reads. The sample has roughly 20,000 clones, around 30% seen once. Sequenced sample: blood. The source of these receptors is a female donor with papillary thyroid cancer or a benign thyroid nodule (not recorded which). Some clones in this sample may be carry-over from other donors' samples. CDR3s include the opening cysteine and the closing phenylalanine or tryptophan. The D gene is left open where the match is weak. Rows give clone size only sometimes, using once, few, many, or a class for an expanded clone.

TRBV3-1,TRBJ2-7,-,TRBD2,TGTGCCAGCAGCCAAGATTGGACTAGCGGGCTCTACGAGCAGTACTTC,CASSQDWTSGLYEQYF
TRBV6-5,TRBJ1-6,medium-sized,-,TGTGCCAGCAGTTATCGGGGCAGCTCCTATAATTCACCCCTCCACTTT,CASSYRGSSYNSPLHF
TRBV6-1,TRBJ1-4,-,-,TGTGCCAGCAGTAACCAGGGGAGGTCTAATGAAAAACTGTTTTTT,CASSNQGRSNEKLFF
TRBV5-1,TRBJ2-7,medium-sized,-,TGCGCCAGCAGCTTGGCCTCGGGTCCCTACGAGCAGTACTTC,CASSLASGPYEQYF
TRBV5-1,TRBJ1-2,medium-sized,-,TGCGCCAGCAGCTTGGGCCGCGGCTCCTATGGCTACACCTTC,CASSLGRGSYGYTF
TRBV6-1,TRBJ1-6,few,TRBD1,TGCGCTACTTCACAGGGGAATTCACCCCTCCACTTT,CATSQGNSPLHF
TRBV5-1,TRBJ1-1,many,TRBD1,TGCGCCAGCAGCGAAGACCTGACCGGACAGGGAGGCACTGAAGCTTTCTTT,CASSEDLTGQGGTEAFF
TRBV20-1,TRBJ1-6,-,-,TGCAGTGCTACAAAAGGGGGTCTGAATTCACCCCTCCACTTT,CSATKGGLNSPLHF
TRBV11-3,TRBJ1-1,once,TRBD1,TGTGCCAGCAGCGGGGACAGCAAGAAGGGCACTGAAGCTTTCTTT,CASSGDSKKGTEAFF
TRBV19,TRBJ2-1,many,TRBD2,TGTGCCAGTAGTATCGGGGGCACAATAGCGGGAAAAAGTGAGCAGTTCTTC,CASSIGGTIAGKSEQFF
TRBV6-5,TRBJ1-2,few,-,TGTGCCAGCAGTTACACCAGGACCTATGGCTACACCTTC,CASSYTRTYGYTF
TRBV6-4,TRBJ2-3,medium-sized,-,TGTGCCAGCAGTGCCGGTAGCACAGATACGCAGTATTTT,CASSAGSTDTQYF